The 18 T cell receptor beta chains reported below all come from one sample, sequenced in a study of shared clonotypes between healthy human individuals. Some clones are missing from TCRdb's copy, which holds only in-frame ones; the method was immunoSEQ multiplex PCR. Counted here are under 2,500,000 clones, around 95% occurring once; the ten biggest clones make up less than 0.15%. Sequencing was performed on naive CD4+ T cells sorted from blood. The sample's subset: CD45RA+ positively selected. These TCRs come from a man between 18 and 29 years old in good health.

CDR3 protein: CASSLANPTGAEETQYF. The CDR3 coding sequence is TGTGCCAGCAGCTTGGCTAACCCAACAGGGGCCGAAGAGACCCAGTACTTC. This chain joins TRBV5-4 and TRBJ2-5, with TRBD1 matching over 7 bases. Per germline, CDR1 SGHNT and CDR2 YYREEE (reference sequence). Trimming at V came to 0 bases and at J to 3 bases, leaving 11 bases not matched to a gene. The CDR3 has 17 amino acids. The whole variable domain, remainder taken from reference TRBV5-4 and TRBJ2-5, is ETGVTQSPTHLIKTRGQQVTLRCSSQSGHNTVSWYQQALGQGPQFIFQYYREEENGRGNFPPRFSGLQFPNYSSELNVNALELDDSALYLCASSLANPTGAEETQYFGPGTRLLVL.

The chain uses TRBV5-1 and TRBJ1-2; tentative D call: TRBD1 (5 bases). The CDR3 has 14 residues. Germline V gene data show CDR1 as SGHRS and CDR2 as YFSETQ. Trimming stripped 9 bases from V and 0 bases from J, with 15 bases between. CDR3 amino acids: CATRRDQTNYGYTF. CDR3 DNA: TGCGCCACCAGACGGGACCAGACTAACTATGGCTACACCTTC. Variable domain in full (rest from reference TRBV5-1 and TRBJ1-2): KAGVTQTPRYLIKTRGQQVTLSCSPISGHRSVSWYQQTPGQGLQFLFEYFSETQRNKGNFPGRFSGRQFSNSRSEMNVSTLELGDSALYLCATRRDQTNYGYTFGSGTRLTVV.

V usage is TRBV20-1 and J usage is TRBJ2-2; D not resolved. V lost 4 bases, J lost 4 bases, and 4 bases lay in between. The CDR3 loop spans 11 amino acids. CDR1 and CDR2 (germline): DFQATT, SNEGSKA (reference sequence). The CDR3 coding sequence is TGCAGTGCTAAGTCCACCGGGGAGCTGTTTTTT. This codes for CSAKSTGELFF.

This rearrangement joins TRBV12-5 to TRBJ1-5; the match to TRBD1 covers 7 bases. J gave up 5 bases and V 6 bases, and 10 bases lay outside the gene matches. CDR1 and CDR2 from the germline V gene are LGHNT and FRNRAP. The CDR3 length is 15 residues. CDR3 coding DNA: TGTGCTAGTGGCCCACAGGGGAAAGGGGATCAGCCCCAGCATTTT. Residues: CASGPQGKGDQPQHF.

This chain joins TRBV6-5 and TRBJ1-2; TRBD1 aligns across 8 bases. Germline CDR1 and CDR2: MNHEY and SVGAGI. The CDR3 length is 11 residues. V shed 6 bases and J 9 bases; nucleotides not matched to a gene: 3. For the CDR3, the DNA is TGTGCCAGCAGCGACAGGGGTAGCTACACCTTC. Amino acid sequence: CASSDRGSYTF.

The chain is built from TRBV5-1 and TRBJ2-7, with D uncertain. The CDR3 extends over 11 amino acids. With 1 base removed from V and 7 bases from J, the gap between germline ends came to 6 bases. Germline CDR1 is SGHRS and CDR2 is YFSETQ. This CDR3 is CASSLKNEQYF. DNA of the CDR3: TGCGCCAGCAGCTTGAAAAATGAGCAGTACTTC.

The CDR3: CAWSPNGGHLTGELFF. The CDR3 DNA sequence: TGTGCCTGGAGTCCTAATGGGGGACACCTCACCGGGGAGCTGTTTTTT. This chain joins TRBV30 and TRBJ2-2; perhaps TRBD1 as D (6 bases). This CDR3 is 16 amino acids long. V was clipped by 2 bases and J by 4 bases, with 17 bases between them. CDR1 is GTSNPN and CDR2 is SVGIG in the germline V gene (reference sequence).

This clone was seen once. The chain employs TRBV5-1 and TRBJ1-1; 7 nucleotides line up with TRBD1. The germline V gene encodes CDR1 SGHRS and CDR2 YFSETQ. The CDR3 is 15 residues long. V lost 4 bases and J lost 1; bases outside the gene matches: 7. In DNA form, the CDR3 reads TGCGCCAGCAGCACCCGGACAGGCACGAACACTGAAGCTTTCTTT. Protein: CASSTRTGTNTEAFF.

The chain carries TRBV29-1 and TRBJ2-7; the D call may be TRBD1 or TRBD2 (5 bases each). The V end was cut by 7 bases, the J end by 2 bases, with 15 bases between. Germline V CDR1 and CDR2: SQVTM, ANQGSEA. CDR3 length: 13 residues. CDR3 sequence (DNA): TGCAGCGCCGAGGGGTCATCCACCTACGAGCAGTACTTC. It translates to CSAEGSSTYEQYF.

V usage is TRBV19 and J usage is TRBJ2-3; tentative D call: TRBD1 (5 bases). The germline gives CDR1 LNHDA, CDR2 SQIVND (reference sequence). There are 14 residues in the CDR3. Trimming removed 7 bases at V and 0 bases at J, with 11 bases between. Here the CDR3 reads CASNDRLSTDTQYF. CDR3 sequence (DNA): TGTGCCAGTAATGACAGACTCAGCACAGATACGCAGTATTTT.

This chain joins TRBV9 and TRBJ1-2; D not certain. Looked up from germline, CDR1 is SGDLS and CDR2 is YYNGEE. The CDR3 runs to 13 residues. Trimming left V 0 bases short and J 7 bases short, with 10 bases between. CDR3 amino acids: CASSVAPFSGYTF. The CDR3 coding sequence is TGTGCCAGCAGCGTAGCCCCCTTTAGTGGCTACACCTTC.

The V gene is TRBV7-2, the J gene TRBJ2-1; D is perhaps TRBD1 (6 bases). Trimming took 0 bases from V and 8 from J, leaving 17 bases between them. The CDR3 has 16 residues. Per the germline V gene, CDR1 is SGHTA and CDR2 is FQGNSA. CDR3 nucleotide sequence: TGTGCCAGCAGCTTAGCGTCGCAGGGGTGGACGGATGAGCAGTTCTTC. Its protein product is CASSLASQGWTDEQFF. Full variable domain (remainder filled in from reference TRBV7-2 and TRBJ2-1): GAGVSQSPSNKVTEKGKDVELRCDPISGHTALYWYRQSLGQGLEFLIYFQGNSAPDKSGLPSDRFSAERTGGSVSTLTIQRTQQEDSAVYLCASSLASQGWTDEQFFGPGTRLTVL.

This chain links TRBV6-1 with TRBJ1-1; D gene uncertain. V was pared by 4 bases and J by 1 base, with 10 bases between. Germline CDR1 and CDR2: MNHNS and SASEGT. The CDR3 contains 14 residues. DNA for the CDR3: TGTGCCAGCAGTGGTCTACCAGGGAACACTGAAGCTTTCTTT. Translating gives CASSGLPGNTEAFF.

In the case of this clone: This same CDR3 is encoded by further DNA sequences in the sample. The chain links TRBV7-9 to TRBJ1-5; D gene uncertain. This CDR3 comprises 14 residues. Germline CDR1 is SEHNR and CDR2 is FQNEAQ (reference sequence). With 5 bases removed from V and 0 bases from J, the gap between germline ends came to 8 bases. The CDR3 DNA follows: TGTGCCAGCAGCCCGGACGGTAGCAATCAGCCCCAGCATTTT. Protein sequence: CASSPDGSNQPQHF. Based on the CDR3 plus reference TRBV7-9 and TRBJ1-5, the full variable domain is DTGVSQNPRHKITKRGQNVTFRCDPISEHNRLYWYRQTLGQGPEFLTYFQNEAQLEKSRLLSDRFSAERPKGSFSTLEIQRTEQGDSAMYLCASSPDGSNQPQHFGDGTRLSIL.

The V gene is TRBV12-5, the J gene TRBJ1-1; D is unclear. Between the trimmed V and J ends, which lost 0 bases and 1 base, there was a span of 12 bases. Germline V gene sequence: CDR1 LGHNT, CDR2 FRNRAP. The CDR3 covers 16 residues. CDR3 protein: CASGLVIDSGNTEAFF. The CDR3 bases are TGTGCTAGTGGTTTGGTAATAGACTCCGGGAACACTGAAGCTTTCTTT.

This chain joins TRBV7-9 and TRBJ2-5; D unclear. Germline values: CDR1 SEHNR, CDR2 FQNEAQ (reference sequence). CDR3 length: 14 residues. Trimming removed 5 bases at V and 4 bases at J, with 14 bases between. The CDR3 region is CASSTTWGGETQYF. For the CDR3, the DNA is TGTGCCAGCAGCACAACTTGGGGTGGAGAGACCCAGTACTTC.

The genes are TRBV2 and TRBJ2-7, with 8 bases that match TRBD1. V lost 6 bases to trimming and J lost 0 bases; unmatched junction nucleotides: 7. The CDR3 runs 15 residues. From germline, CDR1 is SNHLY and CDR2 FYNNEI. CDR3 sequence reads: CASRTGTGGSYEQYF. The CDR3, as DNA: TGTGCCAGCAGAACCGGGACAGGAGGCTCCTACGAGCAGTACTTC. Drawing the rest from reference TRBV2 and TRBJ2-7, the complete variable domain is EPEVTQTPSHQVTQMGQEVILRCVPISNHLYFYWYRQILGQKVEFLVSFYNNEISEKSEIFDDQFSVERPDGSNFTLKIRSTKLEDSAMYFCASRTGTGGSYEQYFGPGTRLTVT.

Comment on this clone: Other DNA sequences in this specimen translate into the identical CDR3. The CDR3 loop reads CASRRDSSYEQYF. CDR3 sequence (DNA): TGTGCCAGCCGAAGGGACAGCTCCTACGAGCAGTACTTC. V and J are TRBV7-9 and TRBJ2-7; TRBD1 agrees at 7 bases. The CDR3 runs 13 residues. Unmatched junction bases numbered 4, after V lost 8 bases and J lost 0 bases. The germline gives CDR1 SEHNR, CDR2 FQNEAQ (reference sequence).